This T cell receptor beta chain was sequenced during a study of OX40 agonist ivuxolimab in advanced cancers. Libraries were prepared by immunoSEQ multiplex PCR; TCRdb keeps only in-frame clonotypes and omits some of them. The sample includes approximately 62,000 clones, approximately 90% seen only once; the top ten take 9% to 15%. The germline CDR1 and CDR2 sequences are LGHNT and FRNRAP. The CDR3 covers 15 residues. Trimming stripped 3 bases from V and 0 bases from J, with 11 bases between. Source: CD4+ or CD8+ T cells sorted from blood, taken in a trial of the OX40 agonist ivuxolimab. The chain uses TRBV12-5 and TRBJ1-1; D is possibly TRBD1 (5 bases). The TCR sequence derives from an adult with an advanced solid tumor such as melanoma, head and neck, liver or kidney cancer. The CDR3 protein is CASGLDSNMNTEAFF. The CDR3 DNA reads TGTGCTAGTGGTTTAGACAGCAACATGAACACTGAAGCTTTCTTT.